These T cell receptor beta chains were read from a single sample in a study of T cell repertoires in cytomegalovirus infection. TCRdb independently ran MiXCR on the reads; one entry per CDR3 protein. The sample holds 830,000 or so distinct CDR3 sequences, approximately 32% seen once. The antigens these receptors bind are not known. Sample: cultured CD8+ T cells from PBMCs, taken from culture after CMV antigen stimulation. The receptors shown here come from a human donor in good health (CMV status not recorded). Some clones in this sample may be carry-over from other donors' samples. Each CDR3 is given without its conserved first and last residue. The order of the fields is V gene, CDR3 protein.

>TRBV19
ASSGTARVLNLH
>TRBV27
ASRPRASEKLF
>TRBV14
ASSQDPKLAVKNEQF
>TRBV24-1
ATSDLRDMNTDTQY
>TRBV7-2
ASTFYTGPPGNTEAF
>TRBV12-3/TRBV12-4
ASKEGRYQETQY
>TRBV19
ASSMLRTTEAF
>TRBV6-1
ASSVLGQVTEKLF
>TRBV12-3/TRBV12-4
ASSLAGDGYEQY
>TRBV5-5
ASSSTPRADQPQH
>TRBV6-1
ASSEAGSTDTQY
>TRBV6-2/TRBV6-3
ASSYHILAGATEGNTGELF
>TRBV7-6
ASSLKRINEQF
>TRBV2
ASRRTSGEAVDTQY
>TRBV4-1
ASSLSGGEGSEQY
>TRBV24-1
AVQPSSTDTQY
>TRBV6-8
ASSPSRPGDLGEKLF
>TRBV14
ASSQAGQDGGYGYT
>TRBV7-6
ASSLEEQGGVNQPQH
>TRBV20-1
SARDTRGGVSSSYNEQF
>TRBV7-8
ASSLPPGAGDEQF
>TRBV7-2
ASSPRTSLVGQETQY
>TRBV29-1
SVEVSGRGTDTQY
>TRBV2
ASSELRGQSNTGELF
>TRBV6-2/TRBV6-3
ASDRGDYEQY
>TRBV28
ASRRDTYNEQF
>TRBV9
ASSAWGDTEAF
>TRBV9
ASSVNRAPSGANVLT
>TRBV4-1
ANSHPPDRGTDTQY
>TRBV10-3
AISEGSGGAHEQF
>TRBV2
ASGEEGVQEYEQY
>TRBV27
ASSLTDGSSYNEQF
>TRBV6-6
ASRPGQQNTEAF
>TRBV6-6
ASSGFGLAGPAVETQY
>TRBV7-2
ASRPDRNTEAF
>TRBV7-9
ASYRGGVRTEAF
>TRBV20-1
STRTAGGIYEQY
>TRBV7-9
ASSLGGWGISTDTQY
>TRBV4-1
ASSPLGFSNQPQH
>TRBV20-1
SARRQGYQETQY
>TRBV6-6
ASRLGQAHSYEQY
>TRBV7-9
ASSSFPGPYADTQY
>TRBV10-3
AISEGPGPTNEKLF
>TRBV6-8
ASSPYRVATWELF
>TRBV7-6
ASSSTSGSYEQY
>TRBV6-4
ASSAGPGHPITDYGYT
>TRBV10-3
AILAEKNTGELF
>TRBV6-1
ASSETAYEQY
>TRBV2
ASSEGPSPEQF
>TRBV27
ASSLLGPGVVGVSDTQY
>TRBV27
ASSLTPDNYGYT
>TRBV12-3/TRBV12-4
ASSLELGKVYEQY
>TRBV6-1
ASSEWGDGANVLT
>TRBV5-4
ASSLPADTQY
>TRBV4-1
ASSQEGYNEQF
>TRBV12-3/TRBV12-4
ASSQGVLAGLQETQY
>TRBV4-1
ASSQIFASNYGYT
>TRBV4-2
ASSQGYRLAGEDTQY
>TRBV3-1
ASSQVEGTGQETQY